This TCR beta chain is from a study of cytomegalovirus exposure and HLA in healthy donors. Study-wide findings and caveats: Associated with cytomegalovirus, according to the listing, were fewer than 200 TCR beta chains. On later analysis, the bulk of CMV-associated TCR beta chains appeared to be HLA-restricted.

With respect to this clone: The target antigen is unknown.

Per the germline V gene, CDR1 is SGHTA and CDR2 is FQGNSA. This CDR3 is 15 amino acids long. The V end was cut by 0 bases, the J end by 2 bases, with 8 bases between. Amplification used 60 Vbeta primers and 13 Jbeta primers. The protocol was immunoSEQ multiplex PCR, while the TCRdb copy is restricted to in-frame clones and leaves out a portion. The sample has roughly 120,000 clones; around 8.5% are singletons. The specimen was PBMCs. The rearrangement joins TRBV7-2 to TRBJ1-3, with a weak D call TRBD1 (5 bases). The receptor was derived from a man aged 35-49 years in good health and CMV-seronegative. The CDR3 loop is CASSLALGAGNTIYF. DNA of the CDR3: TGTGCCAGCAGCTTAGCGCTAGGGGCTGGAAACACCATATATTTT.